This T cell receptor beta chain originates from a study of T cells in Graves' hyperthyroidism and ophthalmopathy. Background on the study: Peripheral blood sampling occurred at initial diagnosis, before any treatment.

Study-wide results and limits: Most clonotypes that expanded in the thyroid above 0.001 also showed up in blood.

Source material for PBMCs was about 11 ml fresh peripheral blood. In its sample, this clonotype was seen a few times. What it binds is unknown. Using RNA transcripts as the source, TCR beta CDR3 regions were amplified. Primed by the HTBI set, a first-round RT-PCR was run on the TCR CDR3. TCRdb reanalysed the multiplex PCR reads using MiXCR and keeps one entry per CDR3 protein. The sample includes roughly 530,000 distinct CDR3 sequences, under 20% seen only once; the top ten take approximately 18%. Trimming at V came to 4 bases and at J to 1 base, leaving 3 bases not matched to a gene. Per the germline V gene, CDR1 is MGHRA and CDR2 is YSYEKL. This CDR3 has 15 amino acids.

V is TRBV4-1 and J is TRBJ1-2; 10 bases are a match to TRBD1. The receptor was isolated from a woman aged 18-35 years with Graves' ophthalmopathy. Sequencing used blood. The CDR3 DNA is TGCGCCAGCAGCCTCGGGACAGGGGTTAACTATGGCTACACCTTC. Residues: CASSLGTGVNYGYTF.